The rows below give T cell receptor beta chains drawn from one sample of a study of T cells after yellow fever vaccination. TCRdb re-called the 5' RACE reads with MiXCR, one entry per CDR3 protein. The sample carries 180,000 or so distinct CDR3 sequences, 11% recorded once. The specimen comprised CD8+ T cells sorted from PBMCs, sampled 15 days after the yellow fever booster vaccination. The receptors were gathered from a man in his late teens or twenties who received the YFV17D yellow fever vaccine. CDR3s include the opening cysteine and the closing phenylalanine or tryptophan. A D gene is named only where the DNA matches it firmly. Expanded clones are given a class, and other clones once, few, many or no size at all.

d_call clone_size j_call v_call cdr3_nt cdr3_aa
TRBD2 many TRBJ2-5 TRBV12-3/TRBV12-4 TGTGCCAGCAGTTCGGGAGCGGGGGGCGAGGGAGAGACCCAGTACTTC CASSSGAGGEGETQYF
- - TRBJ1-5 TRBV7-9 TGTGCCAGCAGCCGGGGAACAGCCAATCAGCCCCAGCATTTT CASSRGTANQPQHF
- few TRBJ1-2 TRBV7-9 TGTGCCAGCAGCTTACTGGCCATGAGGGACTATGGCTACACCTTC CASSLLAMRDYGYTF
- many TRBJ1-1 TRBV4-3 TGCGCCAGCAGACAGACGCAAAGACTCGGCCTGGCGGGAACTGAAGCTTTCTTT CASRQTQRLGLAGTEAFF
- few TRBJ2-3 TRBV12-3/TRBV12-4 TGTGCCAGCAGTTTCTCCCGGGGGAGCACAGATACGCAGTATTTT CASSFSRGSTDTQYF
TRBD2 few TRBJ2-3 TRBV5-1 TGCGCCAGCAGCTTCCAGCGGGGGCACACAGATACGCAGTATTTT CASSFQRGHTDTQYF
TRBD2 few TRBJ2-3 TRBV3-1 TGTGCCAGCAGCCAGAAGACTAGCGGACGCACAGATACGCAGTATTTT CASSQKTSGRTDTQYF
- few TRBJ1-2 TRBV4-3 TGCGCCAGCAGCCAAGATACTGAAACCGGGTCAGCCGATGTGGATGGCTACACCTTC CASSQDTETGSADVDGYTF
- - TRBJ1-2 TRBV4-1 TGCGCCAGCAGCCAAGATAAACGGCCGGGGACCTTC CASSQDKRPGTF
- - TRBJ2-2 TRBV4-3 TGCGCCAGCAGCCAAGATGTAGCCAGGAGGAGAACCGGGGAGCTGTTTTTT CASSQDVARRRTGELFF
TRBD2 few TRBJ2-2 TRBV11-2 TGTGCCAGCAGCGAGACTAGCGGGGGGGCCGGCACCGGGGAGCTGTTTTTT CASSETSGGAGTGELFF
TRBD1 few TRBJ2-1 TRBV5-4 TGTGCCAGCAGCTCGACCGGGACAGAAAACAATGAGCAGTTCTTC CASSSTGTENNEQFF
- - TRBJ1-6 TRBV14 TGTGCCAGCAGCCAATTTCAGGAAAATTCACCCCTCCACTTT CASSQFQENSPLHF
TRBD2 many TRBJ2-3 TRBV11-2 TGTGCCAGCAGCCCAGGGGGCGCCGGGACTAGCGGGGGGGCCGATGAAGCAGATACGCAGTATTTT CASSPGGAGTSGGADEADTQYF
- - TRBJ2-7 TRBV14 TGTGCCAGCAGCCGATATGGAGCGGGTTCGATCGAGCAGTACTTC CASSRYGAGSIEQYF
- - TRBJ2-7 TRBV12-3/TRBV12-4 TGTGCCAGCAGTTTGGGGGGCGTATTTTACGAGCAGTACTTC CASSLGGVFYEQYF
- - TRBJ2-5 TRBV27 TGTGCCAGCAGTTTCCGTCATGGTTGGGAGACCCAGTACTTC CASSFRHGWETQYF
TRBD2 - TRBJ2-1 TRBV5-1 TGCGCCAGCAGCTTTCTAGCGGGGGGGCATGAGCAGTTCTTC CASSFLAGGHEQFF
- - TRBJ2-2 TRBV7-3 - CASSTSTSGRTPGSCFF